Below are 24 T cell receptor beta chains sequenced from a single sample in a study of CD8 T cells in ankylosing spondylitis. From the 5' RACE reads, TCRdb called clonotypes with MiXCR, one entry per CDR3 protein. The data hold a few hundred thousand distinct CDR3 sequences, with roughly 12% observed a single time. Sequencing was carried out using blood, either unsorted or a sorted T cell fraction (not recorded which). These receptors were obtained from a female donor with ankylosing spondylitis or in good health (not recorded which).

This clonotype was recorded many times. The CDR3 DNA sequence: TGCAGTGCTAGACCGGGATGGGAGCAGTACTTC. Protein product: CSARPGWEQYF. The V call is TRBV20-1, the J call TRBJ2-7; weak D call: TRBD2 (5 bases). Germline V gene data show CDR1 as DFQATT and CDR2 as SNEGSKA (reference sequence). This CDR3 comprises 11 residues. The V end lost 2 bases, the J end lost 7 bases, and 9 bases lay between the germline ends.

This clonotype was detected a few times. The junction and the germline gene differ at one end; a read error may be behind it. This rearrangement joins TRBV20-1 to TRBJ1-5; 10 bases align to TRBD1. The germline CDR1 and CDR2 sequences are DFQATT and SNEGSKA (reference sequence). This CDR3 is built from 17 residues. In DNA, the CDR3 is TGCTGTGCTAGAGATAGGACAGGGGGTGCATCCAATCAGCCCCAGCATTTT. Amino acid sequence: CCARDRTGGASNQPQHF.

This clonotype was observed a few times. The V and J genes are TRBV5-6 and TRBJ1-1; tentative D call: TRBD1 (6 bases). Trimming cost V 5 bases and J 0 bases, with 14 bases left between them. CDR3 size: 15 residues. Germline assignment: CDR1 SGHDT and CDR2 YYEEEE. The DNA for the CDR3 is TGTGCCAGCAGTCCAGGGGTTATAATGAACACTGAAGCTTTCTTT. Translated, it gives CASSPGVIMNTEAFF.

This clonotype was detected many times. The rearrangement uses TRBV20-1 and TRBJ1-1; the D gene is possibly TRBD1 (5 bases). CDR3 length equals 15 residues. Germline CDR1 DFQATT, CDR2 SNEGSKA (reference sequence). Between the trimmed V and J ends, which lost 5 bases and 2 bases, there was a span of 18 bases. CDR3 amino acids: CSAPPGGFINTEAFF. The CDR3 DNA follows: TGCAGTGCTCCCCCGGGGGGGTTCATCAACACTGAAGCTTTCTTT.

Many counts were recorded for this clonotype. The rearrangement links TRBV7-2 to TRBJ1-6; D remains ambiguous. Germline CDR1 and CDR2: SGHTA and FQGNSA. The V gene lost 1 base and the J gene lost 15 bases, with 13 bases spanning the gap. The CDR3 sequence is 13 residues long. CDR3 amino acids: CASSLGPERRLHF. In nucleotides, the CDR3 is TGTGCCAGCAGCTTAGGCCCCGAACGGCGCCTCCACTTT.

This clonotype showed up just a few times. The gene calls are TRBV7-9 and TRBJ2-1; 11 bases align to TRBD2. Germline trimming cut 1 base from V and 12 bases from J; bases unmatched to any gene: 2. The CDR3 spans 13 residues. Per the germline V gene, CDR1 is SEHNR and CDR2 is FQNEAQ (reference sequence). CDR3 bases: TGTGCCAGCAGCTTAGGGCTAGCGGGGGGGCAGTTCTTC. Translation: CASSLGLAGGQFF.

The table lists this clonotype with a few counts. CDR3 DNA sequence: TGCAGTGCCCCCGCCCCCACCTACGAGCAGTACTTC. It yields the protein CSAPAPTYEQYF. J is TRBJ2-7 and V is TRBV20-1; D gene uncertain. V was cut by 6 bases and J by 2 bases, with 11 bases left in between. CDR3 length: 12 amino acids. Germline-derived CDR1 and CDR2 are DFQATT and SNEGSKA (reference sequence).

This chain connects TRBV27 to TRBJ2-7, with D maybe TRBD1 (6 bases). With 3 bases removed from V and 4 bases from J, the gap between germline ends came to 13 bases. The CDR3 spans 14 residues. Germline CDR1 and CDR2: MNHEY and SMNVEV (reference sequence). CDR3 sequence (DNA): TGTGCCAGCAGTTTGTTGCAGGGGAGTTACGAGCAGTACTTC. This codes for CASSLLQGSYEQYF.

This clonotype was recorded many times. This rearrangement joins TRBV5-1 to TRBJ2-3; possibly TRBD1 or TRBD2 for D (6 bases each). Germline V lookup: CDR1 SGHRS, CDR2 YFSETQ. V lost 3 bases, J lost 6 bases, and 17 bases lay in between. The CDR3 covers 15 residues. The CDR3 spells CASSYGGGGLDTQYF. CDR3 sequence (DNA): TGCGCCAGCAGCTATGGCGGTGGGGGGCTGGATACGCAGTATTTT.

This clonotype was counted only a few times. The V and J genes are TRBV19 and TRBJ1-2, with a tentative D call TRBD1 (5 bases). Germline CDR1 is LNHDA and CDR2 is SQIVND (reference sequence). CDR3 length: 13 amino acids. The V gene lost 11 bases and the J gene lost 4 bases, with 17 bases spanning the gap. CDR3 protein: CAVPGPGAYGYTF. The DNA of the CDR3 is TGTGCCGTTCCTGGACCCGGGGCCTATGGCTACACCTTC.

In this sample, this clonotype turned up many times. The CDR3 region is CAISEETTLANEQFF. CDR3 DNA: TGTGCCATCAGTGAGGAGACTACCTTGGCGAATGAGCAGTTCTTC. The J gene is TRBJ2-1, the V gene TRBV10-3, with a tentative D call TRBD2 (5 bases). Between the trimmed V and J ends, which lost 2 bases and 7 bases, there was a span of 15 bases. The germline CDR1 and CDR2 sequences are ENHRY and SYGVKD. This CDR3 region has 15 residues.

This clonotype showed up just a few times. V is TRBV9 and J is TRBJ1-1; 11 bases are shared with TRBD1. The CDR3 contains 18 residues. V trimming: 3 bases; J trimming: 1 base; junction bases outside the gene matches: 11. From germline, CDR1 is SGDLS and CDR2 YYNGEE. The CDR3 reads CASSDRVGTGGENTEAFF. The CDR3 DNA reads TGTGCCAGCAGCGACCGTGTGGGGACAGGGGGGGAGAACACTGAAGCTTTCTTT.

This chain connects TRBV7-2 to TRBJ2-7; 13 nucleotides line up with TRBD2. The CDR3 is 16 residues long. CDR1 is SGHTA and CDR2 is FQGNSA in the germline V gene. Germline trimming cut 0 bases from V and 4 bases from J; bases unmatched to any gene: 3. The CDR3 nucleotides are TGTGCCAGCAGCTTAGCACTAGCGGGAGGGCAGTACGAGCAGTACTTC. This codes for CASSLALAGGQYEQYF.

V and J are TRBV20-1 and TRBJ2-7; no clear D. Trimming took off 3 bases at V and 0 bases at J, with 3 bases between the two ends. Germline CDR1 and CDR2: DFQATT and SNEGSKA (reference sequence). CDR3 length equals 11 residues. The CDR3 DNA reads TGCAGTGCTAGTTACTCCTACGAGCAGTACTTC. This translates into CSASYSYEQYF.

This clonotype was observed many times. The chain employs TRBV20-1 and TRBJ1-5; possibly TRBD1 for D (6 bases). Trimming removed 5 bases from V and 15 bases from J, with 14 bases in between. CDR3 length: 10 residues. The germline CDR1 and CDR2 sequences are DFQATT and SNEGSKA (reference sequence). CDR3 nucleotide sequence: TGCAGTGCTGGCCCAGGGGCGCCGCATTTT. The encoded protein is CSAGPGAPHF.

This sequence joins TRBV10-3 and TRBJ2-5; TRBD1 is a possible D gene (6 bases). The germline V gene encodes CDR1 ENHRY and CDR2 SYGVKD. V lost 11 bases to trimming and J lost 3 bases, with 19 bases between them. The CDR3 loop spans 14 amino acids. The CDR3 reads CALAGQRVKETQYF. The CDR3 coding sequence is TGTGCCCTAGCCGGACAGAGAGTAAAAGAGACCCAGTACTTC.

This clonotype was picked up many times. The gene calls are TRBV20-1 and TRBJ2-7; 7 bases align to TRBD2. V lost 4 bases to trimming and J lost 2 bases; unmatched junction nucleotides: 11. This CDR3 comprises 15 residues. Germline V gene lookup returns CDR1 DFQATT and CDR2 SNEGSKA (reference sequence). This CDR3 reads CSATREDINAYEQYF. The CDR3 DNA reads TGCAGTGCTACCCGGGAGGATATAAACGCCTACGAGCAGTACTTC.

In its sample, this clonotype was seen many times. This rearrangement joins TRBV7-9 to TRBJ1-6, with a possible D match to TRBD1 (6 bases). CDR1 and CDR2 from the germline V gene are SEHNR and FQNEAQ (reference sequence). The CDR3 sequence is 17 residues long. Trimming took 0 bases from V and 0 from J, leaving 9 bases between them. The DNA of the CDR3 is TGTGCCAGCAGCTTAGCCACAGGGAGCTCCTATAATTCACCCCTCCACTTT. Its protein is CASSLATGSSYNSPLHF. Looking up the rest from reference TRBV7-9 and TRBJ1-6 gives the full variable domain: DTGVSQNPRHKITKRGQNVTFRCDPISEHNRLYWYRQTLGQGPEFLTYFQNEAQLEKSRLLSDRFSAERPKGSFSTLEIQRTEQGDSAMYLCASSLATGSSYNSPLHFGNGTRLTVT.

This clonotype came up many times. The chain is built from TRBV12-3 or TRBV12-4 and TRBJ1-2; D uncertain. The CDR3 spans 14 residues. Trimming took 0 bases from V and 4 from J, leaving 9 bases between them. The DNA of the CDR3 is TGTGCCAGCAGTTTAGCCCAAAAGGGCTATGGCTACACCTTC. This sequence encodes CASSLAQKGYGYTF.

This clonotype has ten or more counts. This chain joins TRBV20-1 and TRBJ1-4; D may be TRBD1 (6 bases). Looked up from germline, CDR1 is DFQATT and CDR2 is SNEGSKA (reference sequence). This CDR3 is built from 14 residues. Between the trimmed V and J ends, which lost 0 bases and 10 bases, there was a span of 15 bases. CDR3 in amino acids: CSARDRGSTGKLFF. The CDR3 bases are TGCAGTGCTAGAGATAGGGGGTCTACGGGAAAACTGTTTTTT.

This clonotype was seen at least ten times. This chain uses TRBV20-1 with TRBJ2-3; tentative D call: TRBD2 (6 bases). Trimming stripped 1 base from V and 5 bases from J, with 10 bases between. From germline, CDR1 is DFQATT and CDR2 SNEGSKA (reference sequence). CDR3 length: 13 residues. DNA for the CDR3: TGCAGTGCTAGAGGACTAGTATTAGATACGCAGTATTTT. As protein: CSARGLVLDTQYF.

J is TRBJ2-7 and V is TRBV6-1, with 10 bases lining up with TRBD2. J was trimmed by 4 bases and V by 5 bases; bases with no gene match: 11. There are 16 residues in the CDR3. The germline CDR1 and CDR2 sequences are MNHNS and SASEGT. The CDR3, as DNA: TGTGCCAGCAGTATAACCCTAGCGGGAGCCCGATACGAGCAGTACTTC. Translating it yields CASSITLAGARYEQYF.

With regard to this clonotype: A much larger clone sits a single nucleotide away, making a read error possible. The chain employs TRBV28 and TRBJ1-2, with TRBD1 as a possible D gene (5 bases). CDR1 MDHEN and CDR2 SYDVKM come from the germline V gene. The CDR3 extends over 12 amino acids. The DNA for the CDR3 is TGTGCCAGCAGTTTAGCAGGGCTTGGCGACACCTTC. It translates to CASSLAGLGDTF.

The chain carries TRBV10-3 and TRBJ1-2, with TRBD1 matching over 8 bases. CDR1 and CDR2 from the germline V gene are ENHRY and SYGVKD. The CDR3 contains 15 residues. Trimming cost V 7 bases and J 3 bases; bases outside gene matches: 10. The chain's CDR3 is CAIKWTGIEDYGYTF. The CDR3 bases are TGTGCCATCAAGTGGACAGGGATAGAGGACTATGGCTACACCTTC.